Included here is one T cell receptor beta chain sequence, with context. Only a few counts were recorded for this clone. It lacks a known antigen. No base quality information exists; no much larger clone differs at one position. V sheds 5 bases and J sheds 5 bases, leaving 18 bases between their ends. The CDR3 spans 15 residues, from the cysteine through the phenylalanine. Only CDR3 DNA is held: 45 bases, read in frame from base 1. Via the germline V gene (reference sequence), CDR1 is SEHNR and CDR2 FQNEAQ. This entry belongs to a study of T cell responses to AZD1222 COVID-19 vaccine (TCRdb year 2021). Study-wide context: AZD1222 recipients with second doses at about 4 weeks or about 12 weeks were pooled, because spike-specific TCR depth and breadth did not differ between schedules. A total of 230 to 250 trial participants underwent TCR sequencing, of whom 200 to 220 received two doses of AZD1222 and 26 received two doses of the MenACWY control vaccine. Trial participants were enrolled into age subgroups of 18-55, 56-69 and 70-plus years, which contained about 150, 27 and 61 TCR-sequenced participants, respectively.

Broad study findings and their caveats: Most participants were white British and females outnumbered males, and the authors suggested that clonal diversity may have been underestimated. In the small 56-69-year group, the increase in depth fell short of significance, most likely because of low power. Reportedly, almost half of the unique spike-specific TCRs recognized epitopes lying outside the regions that are mutated in the B.1.351 and B.1.1.7 variants. Because no day 14 peak-response samples were available, repertoires were characterized only after the peak T cell response. Conclusions about previously exposed vaccinees are limited because only six or seven AZD1222 recipients were SARS-CoV-2 seropositive at baseline. The vaccine-associated CD4 TCRs covered the entire spike protein, and the dominant responses fell in regions 160-218 and 743-854. After two AZD1222 doses, spike-specific TCR breadth and depth were significantly higher than at day 0 and than in MenACWY recipients.

The CDR3 regions of human TCRbeta chains were analyzed by immunosequencing. The authors' pipeline ran thus. TCRs in the repertoires were compared against a reference library of SARS-CoV-2-specific TCRs that had been generated with the MIRA antigen-specificity platform. Breadth was defined as the fraction of unique TCRs that were SARS-CoV-2-associated. Depth was defined as the fraction of total T cells that were SARS-CoV-2-associated. Using the MIRA data, each spike-specific TCR was assigned both to the spike region to which the TCR was reactive and to a CD4 or CD8 class. Log10-transformed breadth and depth values were compared by one-way ANOVA with Sidak's multiple comparisons tests. TCRdb carries this immuneACCESS record with in-frame sequences only. Its versions omit some clonotypes, under half of them owing to an unresolved V gene in the studies checked, with the rest unexplained. Clone size and the V and J calls come from that table; the DNA yielded D and trimming. Present in this sample are over 150,000 clones, about nine tenths of which were seen just once. Approximately 1.5% of the sample comes from the top ten.

Per the publication, the time point label means: baseline before first vaccination. Samples from vaccinated people were obtained from the UK trials COV001 and COV002, which included a single-blind randomized controlled phase 2/3 trial of AZD1222 (ChAdOx1 nCoV-19) in healthy adults. For TCRbeta chain sequencing, PBMC samples were collected from trial participants at day 0 and at day 28 after the second dose. The sequence is built from TRBV7-9 and TRBJ2-5, with TRBD2 tentatively as D gene (5 bases match). This sequence originates from an adult in good health. The specimen comprised peripheral blood, sampled on day 0 of AZD1222 vaccination. The CDR3 reads as follows: CASSGERSRLETQYF. The sequenced DNA: TGTGCCAGCAGCGGGGAGCGGAGCAGGTTGGAGACCCAGTACTTC.